Presented here are 31 T cell receptor beta chains from one specimen sequenced in a study of blood T cell repertoires in COVID-19. Produced via immunoSEQ multiplex PCR; TCRdb's table is partial and in-frame only. Found here are under 300,000 clones, roughly four fifths of them singletons; the top ten hold under 15%. The sequencing sample was made of peripheral blood. These TCRs come from a woman aged 55-69 years with active or convalescent COVID-19.

The chain links TRBV18 to TRBJ2-5; 12 nucleotides agree with TRBD2. With 6 bases clipped from V and 5 bases from J, the junction kept 10 bases outside the gene matches. Germline-derived CDR1 and CDR2 are KGHSH and LQKENI. This CDR3 has 16 amino acids. CDR3 DNA: TGTGCCAGCTCCCCCGGACTAGCGGGGAGGGGCGAGACCCAGTACTTC. This codes for CASSPGLAGRGETQYF.

The gene calls are TRBV19 and TRBJ1-5, with 10 bases fitting TRBD1. The V and J ends lost 5 bases and 3 bases, in that order; junction bases with no gene match: 4. This CDR3 has 15 amino acids. Germline V gene data show CDR1 as LNHDA and CDR2 as SQIVND (reference sequence). The CDR3 DNA reads TGTGCCAGTAGTTGGGGACAGGGGATCAATCAGCCCCAGCATTTT. Translation gives CASSWGQGINQPQHF.

Remarks on this clone: Other DNA sequences within the sample encode an identical CDR3. This chain uses TRBV2 with TRBJ2-2; D possibly corresponds to TRBD2 (6 bases). V dropped 2 bases and J dropped 6 bases, with 13 bases sitting between them. CDR1 and CDR2 from the germline V gene are SNHLY and FYNNEI. The length of the CDR3 is 15 residues. CDR3 in DNA: TGTGCCAGCAGTGAATCGGGGGTTGGGGCCGGGGAGCTGTTTTTT. Residues: CASSESGVGAGELFF.

The V gene is TRBV7-2, the J gene TRBJ1-3, with no clear D. The CDR3 runs to 14 residues. The V and J ends lost 2 bases and 4 bases respectively, with 9 bases between them. Germline V gene lookup returns CDR1 SGHTA and CDR2 FQGNSA. CDR3 protein: CASSLQSLGNTIYF. CDR3 in DNA: TGTGCCAGCAGCTTACAGTCTCTGGGAAACACCATATATTTT.

The chain is built from TRBV28 and TRBJ1-2, with 8 bases matching TRBD1. Germline CDR1 is MDHEN and CDR2 is SYDVKM. The CDR3 sequence is 14 residues long. V was clipped by 6 bases and J by 7 bases; unmatched bases: 10. CDR3: CASSHTTGAGGYTF. Written as DNA, the CDR3 is TGTGCCAGCAGCCATACGACAGGGGCGGGTGGCTACACCTTC.

V is TRBV19 and J is TRBJ2-3; TRBD2 agrees at 10 bases. The germline CDR1 and CDR2 sequences are LNHDA and SQIVND (reference sequence). The CDR3 covers 17 residues. V shed 3 bases and J 2 bases; nucleotides not matched to a gene: 8. The CDR3 protein is CASSMGFSGGATDTQYF. CDR3 nucleotides: TGTGCCAGTAGTATGGGGTTCAGCGGGGGGGCCACAGATACGCAGTATTTT.

V gene TRBV4-2 combines with J gene TRBJ1-1; D is unresolved. V dropped 1 base and J dropped 7 bases, with 7 bases sitting between them. The CDR3 runs to 12 residues. Germline V gene sequence: CDR1 LGHNA, CDR2 YNFKEQ. The DNA for the CDR3 is TGTGCCAGCAGCCAAGGGACTATTGAAGCTTTCTTT. It translates to CASSQGTIEAFF.

This clone was seen only a few times. The genes are TRBV6-6 and TRBJ2-3, with 9 nucleotides matching TRBD1. The junction had 2 bases not matched to a gene; V was cut back by 5 bases and J by 2 bases. CDR1 and CDR2 from the germline V gene are MNHNY and SVGAGI (reference sequence). The CDR3 consists of 14 residues. The CDR3 loop is CASSRQGDTDTQYF. In DNA, the CDR3 is TGTGCCAGCAGTAGACAGGGGGACACAGATACGCAGTATTTT.

The chain joins TRBV7-2 to TRBJ2-5; D may be TRBD2 (6 bases). Germline CDR1 is SGHTA and CDR2 is FQGNSA. The CDR3 has 14 residues. V dropped 5 bases and J dropped 3 bases, with 13 bases sitting between them. CDR3 sequence reads: CASSIGSSEETQYF. The CDR3 DNA reads TGTGCCAGCAGCATAGGATCTAGCGAAGAGACCCAGTACTTC.

The count of this clone is one. The chain recombines TRBV7-9 with TRBJ2-1; no clear D gene. The CDR3 consists of 11 residues. V shed 1 base and J shed 10 bases, with 5 bases lying between them. Germline V gene lookup returns CDR1 SEHNR and CDR2 FQNEAQ (reference sequence). CDR3 DNA: TGTGCCAGCAGCTTAGTTGAGGAGCAGTTCTTC. This translates into CASSLVEEQFF. Using reference TRBV7-9 and TRBJ2-1 for the parts outside the CDR3, the full variable domain is DTGVSQNPRHKITKRGQNVTFRCDPISEHNRLYWYRQTLGQGPEFLTYFQNEAQLEKSRLLSDRFSAERPKGSFSTLEIQRTEQGDSAMYLCASSLVEEQFFGPGTRLTVL.

J is TRBJ1-2 and V is TRBV7-9, with D perhaps TRBD1 (5 bases). This CDR3 is 16 amino acids long. V lost 1 base to trimming and J lost 6 bases, with 18 bases between them. Germline CDR1 and CDR2: SEHNR and FQNEAQ (reference sequence). For the CDR3, the DNA is TGTGCCAGCAGCTTAGGGTCCCGGGACTGGCTCGATGGCTACACCTTC. Translated, it gives CASSLGSRDWLDGYTF.

This clone appeared a single time. The chain is built from TRBV7-2 and TRBJ1-2; TRBD1 might be the D (5 bases). CDR3 length equals 14 residues. Trimming took 5 bases from V and 4 from J, leaving 14 bases between them. The germline V gene encodes CDR1 SGHTA and CDR2 FQGNSA. The CDR3 reads CASSPSGGVYGYTF. The CDR3 DNA sequence: TGTGCCAGCAGCCCAAGTGGAGGGGTCTATGGCTACACCTTC.

The rearrangement uses TRBV6-4 and TRBJ1-2; 7 bases match TRBD1. This CDR3 region has 14 residues. Germline loops: CDR1 MRHNA, CDR2 SNTAGT. The V and J ends lost 4 bases and 2 bases, in that order; junction bases with no gene match: 4. CDR3 loop: CASSAGQANYGYTF. For the CDR3, the DNA is TGTGCCAGCAGTGCCGGACAGGCCAACTATGGCTACACCTTC.

This clone came up a few times. This chain joins TRBV10-3 and TRBJ2-7; 9 bases fit TRBD1. From germline, CDR1 is ENHRY and CDR2 SYGVKD. Unmatched junction bases numbered 14, after V lost 6 bases and J lost 5 bases. The CDR3 is made up of 16 amino acids. The CDR3 DNA sequence: TGTGCCATCAGCCCCGCGCCGGGACAGGGTCCCCACGAGCAGTACTTC. Translation gives CAISPAPGQGPHEQYF.

This chain joins TRBV19 and TRBJ2-5, with D maybe TRBD2 (7 bases). The CDR3 runs to 14 residues. V gave up 6 bases and J gave up 1 base, with 12 bases separating them. Germline CDR1 and CDR2: LNHDA and SQIVND (reference sequence). CDR3 DNA: TGTGCCAGTAGCGCGGGGGCCGGCCAAGAGACCCAGTACTTC. Its protein is CASSAGAGQETQYF.

J is TRBJ1-6 and V is TRBV2; D may be TRBD1 (5 bases). Germline assignment: CDR1 SNHLY and CDR2 FYNNEI. The CDR3 has 15 residues. The V end lost 6 bases, the J end lost 7 bases, and 16 bases lay between the germline ends. The CDR3 loop reads CASRQASTLNSPLHF. The CDR3 coding sequence is TGTGCCAGCAGACAGGCTTCGACGTTGAATTCACCCCTCCACTTT. Variable domain in full (rest from reference TRBV2 and TRBJ1-6): EPEVTQTPSHQVTQMGQEVILRCVPISNHLYFYWYRQILGQKVEFLVSFYNNEISEKSEIFDDQFSVERPDGSNFTLKIRSTKLEDSAMYFCASRQASTLNSPLHFGNGTRLTVT.

The chain recombines TRBV27 with TRBJ2-2; 11 bases match TRBD1. The CDR3 extends over 15 amino acids. V dropped 6 bases and J dropped 7; count of bases not matched to a gene: 7. Germline CDR1 is MNHEY and CDR2 is SMNVEV (reference sequence). In DNA, the CDR3 is TGTGCCAGCAGCGGACAGGGGGCAATTGGCGGGGAGCTGTTTTTT. This gives the protein CASSGQGAIGGELFF.

The chain employs TRBV5-1 and TRBJ1-2; possibly TRBD1 for D (5 bases). Trimming removed 4 bases from V and 1 base from J, with 17 bases in between. Germline lookup yields CDR1 SGHRS and CDR2 YFSETQ. CDR3 length: 16 amino acids. Here the CDR3 DNA reads TGCGCCAGCAGCGACGTGCCGGGACTAAATAACTATGGCTACACCTTC. Translating gives CASSDVPGLNNYGYTF.

The genes are TRBV7-8 and TRBJ1-4, with 9 positions matching TRBD1. V gave up 5 bases and J gave up 7 bases; unmatched junction bases: 5. The CDR3 spans 14 residues. In germline, CDR1 is SGHVS, CDR2 FQNEAQ. The CDR3 DNA reads TGTGCCAGCAGCGCCCGGGACAGGGCTGAAAAACTGTTTTTT. It translates to CASSARDRAEKLFF.

This sequence joins TRBV5-1 and TRBJ2-5, with D maybe TRBD2 (6 bases). CDR1 and CDR2 (germline): SGHRS, YFSETQ. The CDR3 totals 12 residues. Trimming removed 0 bases from V and 9 bases from J, with 9 bases in between. The CDR3 sequence: CASSLAGESQYF. CDR3 nucleotides: TGCGCCAGCAGCTTGGCGGGGGAGTCCCAGTACTTC.

J is TRBJ1-1 and V is TRBV19; TRBD1 matches at 9 bases. CDR1 is LNHDA, CDR2 SQIVND, per germline (reference sequence). The CDR3 loop spans 16 amino acids. J lost 0 bases, V lost 4 bases, and 6 bases had no gene match. CDR3 loop: CASSTTGGPMNTEAFF. DNA for the CDR3: TGTGCCAGTAGTACTACAGGGGGCCCTATGAACACTGAAGCTTTCTTT.

The chain combines TRBV6-1 with TRBJ1-1; no firm D call. The CDR3 is 14 residues long. Looked up from germline, CDR1 is MNHNS and CDR2 is SASEGT. V lost 2 bases and J 4 bases, leaving 11 bases between the germline ends. The CDR3 nucleotides read TGTGCCAGCAGTGAAATAGGGAGGAGCACTGAAGCTTTCTTT. Translating gives CASSEIGRSTEAFF.

The chain carries TRBV5-6 and TRBJ2-3; tentative D call: TRBD2 (6 bases). V was clipped by 6 bases and J by 4 bases, with 12 bases between them. Germline V gene sequence: CDR1 SGHDT, CDR2 YYEEEE. The CDR3 is 13 residues long. DNA for the CDR3: TGTGCCAGCACCCCCACGGGGGCAGATACGCAGTATTTT. Its translation is CASTPTGADTQYF.

The chain combines TRBV20-1 with TRBJ1-5; TRBD1 might be the D (6 bases). Germline-derived CDR1 and CDR2 are DFQATT and SNEGSKA (reference sequence). With 3 bases removed from V and 3 bases from J, the gap between germline ends came to 15 bases. This CDR3 is 15 amino acids long. CDR3 DNA sequence: TGCAGTGCTAGTCCGGAACAGGGATTCAATCAGCCCCAGCATTTT. Translated, it gives CSASPEQGFNQPQHF.

V gene TRBV4-1 combines with J gene TRBJ1-1; maybe TRBD1 (5 bases). The germline gives CDR1 MGHRA, CDR2 YSYEKL. With 4 bases removed from V and 3 bases from J, the gap between germline ends came to 9 bases. The length of the CDR3 is 13 residues. The CDR3 DNA sequence: TGCGCCAGCAGCCCTGGAGGGGACACTGAAGCTTTCTTT. This gives the protein CASSPGGDTEAFF.

This clone has more than one count but fewer than ten. This chain uses TRBV27 with TRBJ1-2; D might be TRBD1 (5 bases). In germline, CDR1 is MNHEY, CDR2 SMNVEV (reference sequence). V lost 5 bases and J lost 4, with 17 bases in between. CDR3 length: 15 amino acids. Written as DNA, the CDR3 is TGTGCCAGCAGTCAAGACAGACTTCACTTCTATGGCTACACCTTC. It encodes CASSQDRLHFYGYTF.

The chain carries TRBV6-1 and TRBJ1-2, with D unclear. This CDR3 contains 14 residues. Germline CDR1 MNHNS, CDR2 SASEGT. Between the trimmed V and J ends, which lost 2 bases and 4 bases, there was a span of 11 bases. This CDR3 is CASSETLNPYGYTF. CDR3 DNA sequence: TGTGCCAGCAGTGAAACGCTAAACCCCTATGGCTACACCTTC.

This chain uses TRBV5-1 with TRBJ2-1; D might be TRBD1 (6 bases). Germline lookup yields CDR1 SGHRS and CDR2 YFSETQ. V was trimmed by 4 bases and J by 8 bases, leaving 19 bases between them. The CDR3 runs 15 residues. The CDR3 spells CASSRTDPRVDEQFF. In nucleotides, the CDR3 is TGCGCCAGCAGCAGGACAGATCCCCGGGTCGATGAGCAGTTCTTC.

The chain links TRBV2 to TRBJ2-2; TRBD2 aligns across 11 bases. Looked up from germline, CDR1 is SNHLY and CDR2 is FYNNEI. The ends lost 6 bases at V and 4 bases at J; junction bases unmatched: 4. This CDR3 is 15 amino acids long. DNA for the CDR3: TGTGCCAGCAGGCGACTAGCGGGAACCACCGGGGAGCTGTTTTTT. Translated: CASRRLAGTTGELFF.

The chain combines TRBV7-9 with TRBJ2-1; the match to TRBD1 covers 8 bases. There are 16 residues in the CDR3. J gave up 3 bases and V 5 bases, and 9 bases lay outside the gene matches. The germline CDR1 and CDR2 sequences are SEHNR and FQNEAQ (reference sequence). The CDR3 spells CASSETGVRLYNEQFF. The CDR3 region has the DNA TGTGCCAGCAGCGAGACAGGGGTACGGCTCTACAATGAGCAGTTCTTC.

The CDR3 sequence: CASSLPLNTQYF. The CDR3 nucleotides read TGTGCCAGCAGCCTACCCCTGAATACGCAGTATTTT. The V and J genes are TRBV7-2 and TRBJ2-3, with D unresolved. V lost 5 bases and J lost 7, with 10 bases in between. Germline CDR1 and CDR2: SGHTA and FQGNSA. The CDR3 is made up of 12 amino acids. The full variable domain, with the rest looked up from reference TRBV7-2 and TRBJ2-3, is GAGVSQSPSNKVTEKGKDVELRCDPISGHTALYWYRQSLGQGLEFLIYFQGNSAPDKSGLPSDRFSAERTGGSVSTLTIQRTQQEDSAVYLCASSLPLNTQYFGPGTRLTVL.